These T cell receptor beta chains were read from a single sample in a study of T cells expressing NK-cell markers. TCRdb reanalyzed the 5' RACE reads, giving one entry per CDR3 protein sequence and no DNA. This table holds roughly 150,000 distinct CDR3 sequences. What was sequenced was blood T cells: a sorted CD56 or NKG2C T cell subset, CD4+ or CD8+ T cells, or bulk PBMC T cells (not recorded which). The source is a woman aged 18 to 75 in good health. CDR3s include the opening cysteine and the closing phenylalanine or tryptophan.

V	J	CDR3
TRBV7-3	TRBJ2-3	CASSTGATDTQYF
TRBV3-1	TRBJ2-3	CASSQFWTSGKDTQYF
TRBV11-2	TRBJ1-1	CASSLGLDRDFREAFF
TRBV7-2	TRBJ2-5	CASCSGPSETQYF
TRBV12-3/TRBV12-4	TRBJ2-1	CASSSNLGGNEQFF
TRBV20-1	TRBJ2-1	CSGPGQGYNEQFF
TRBV11-2	TRBJ2-1	CASSLDMLAYEQFF
TRBV5-4	TRBJ2-5	CASSVTGVQETQYF
TRBV4-1	TRBJ1-1	CASSHDMRTNTEAFF
TRBV19	TRBJ2-4	CASTSDTSGHGIQYF
TRBV12-3/TRBV12-4	TRBJ2-2	CASSPDRPLGELFF
TRBV5-1	TRBJ2-7	CASSLSPQSSYEQYF
TRBV18	TRBJ2-5	CASSHTSGQGVETQYF
TRBV20-1	TRBJ2-1	CSARVVQGGYEQFF
TRBV9	TRBJ2-3	CASSRQGPDTQYF
TRBV12-3/TRBV12-4	TRBJ2-3	CASSPPGTSGLRDTQYF